This T cell receptor (beta chain) was identified during a study of beta chain features in type 1 diabetes. Study-wide results and caveats: Shorter TCRB CDR3s, moderately but significantly so, marked every one of the four CD4+ subsets in Type 1 diabetes patients.

With regard to this clone: As yet, its antigen is unknown.

Expressed TCRB transcripts were sequenced, since all the RNA that had been isolated was reverse transcribed. Assay used: immunoSEQ multiplex PCR; TCRdb lists only in-frame clones, some missing. The data show hundreds of thousands of clones, roughly a tenth seen once. CDR3 length: 12 amino acids. The V gene lost 3 bases and the J gene lost 2 bases, with 4 bases spanning the gap. Germline-derived CDR1 and CDR2 are ENHRY and SYGVKD. Sample: naive CD4+ T cells from blood. V gene TRBV10-3 combines with J gene TRBJ1-1; unclear D gene. The TCR sequence derives from a man younger than 40 with type 1 diabetes. As DNA, the CDR3 is TGTGCCATCAGTGACACTAACACTGAAGCTTTCTTT. It encodes CAISDTNTEAFF.